This entry describes one T cell receptor (beta chain). The data derive from a study of blood T cell repertoires in COVID-19. Study overall: T cells, B-cell-depleted T cells, or PBMCs supplied cDNA or gDNA.

Only in-frame clones appear in the TCRdb table, and some are missing; sequencing was by immunoSEQ multiplex PCR. The sample yields 86,000 or so clones, approximately 86% seen once. V was cut by 4 bases and J by 9 bases, with 10 bases left in between. Germline V gene lookup returns CDR1 LGHDT and CDR2 YNNKEL (reference sequence). The length of the CDR3 is 13 residues. Sequencing was carried out using peripheral blood. This receptor was obtained from a middle-aged man with active or convalescent COVID-19. The chain is built from TRBV3-1 (or the pseudogene TRBV3-2) and TRBJ1-6; D ambiguous. CDR3 sequence (DNA): TGTGCCAGCAGCCTGAAAGGAGGTTCACCCCTCCACTTT. Its translation is CASSLKGGSPLHF.